Shown below are 18 T cell receptor beta chains from a single sample sequenced in a study of low-dose radiotherapy and immunotherapy resistance in tumors. Both TCRalpha and TCRbeta chains were reverse transcribed with V-gene-specific primers. TCRs were put through around 20 PCR cycles of amplification with Phusion. A constant-region primer and the V-primer adapter served as the primer pair. TCRdb re-called the reads through MiXCR, storing one row per CDR3 protein. In the table there are 15,000 to 20,000 distinct CDR3 sequences, less than 85% of which are singletons. The receptors derive from a human donor with advanced metastatic prostate, ovarian, gallbladder or colorectal cancer (not recorded which). This table probably holds off-target reads from a library built for another chain.

The chain combines TRBV5-1 with TRBJ2-7; 11 bases are a match to TRBD1. The CDR3 has 14 residues. Per the germline V gene, CDR1 is SGHRS and CDR2 is YFSETQ. V was clipped by 4 bases and J by 5 bases; unmatched bases: 5. Here the CDR3 DNA reads TGCGCCAGCAGCACCGGGACAGGGGGTAACGAGCAGTACTTC. This gives the protein CASSTGTGGNEQYF.

The chain joins TRBV20-1 to TRBJ2-5, with 7 bases that match TRBD2. CDR3 length equals 15 residues. The V segment lost 0 bases and the J segment 2 bases; nucleotides outside the gene matches: 6. Germline CDR1 is DFQATT and CDR2 is SNEGSKA (reference sequence). The CDR3 sequence is CSARDALAAQETQYF. DNA for the CDR3: TGCAGTGCTAGAGATGCCCTAGCGGCACAAGAGACCCAGTACTTC.

CDR3 protein: CASSPGQLTSTDTQYF. DNA for the CDR3: TGCGCCAGCAGCCCGGGACAGCTGACTAGCACAGATACGCAGTATTTT. The chain uses TRBV5-1 and TRBJ2-3; 7 positions agree with TRBD1. This CDR3 comprises 16 residues. Germline V lookup: CDR1 SGHRS, CDR2 YFSETQ. V lost 4 bases to trimming and J lost 0 bases; unmatched junction nucleotides: 8.

The gene calls are TRBV5-4 and TRBJ2-1; a weak D match, TRBD2 (5 bases). Looked up from germline, CDR1 is SGHNT and CDR2 is YYREEE (reference sequence). V was pared by 0 bases and J by 0 bases, with 7 bases between. CDR3 length equals 15 residues. The DNA of the CDR3 is TGTGCCAGCAGCTTGGTGGGGAGCTCCTACAATGAGCAGTTCTTC. Translating it yields CASSLVGSSYNEQFF.

The chain links TRBV6-6 to TRBJ2-5; the D gene is possibly TRBD1 (6 bases). Per the germline V gene, CDR1 is MNHNY and CDR2 is SVGAGI (reference sequence). The V and J ends lost 6 bases and 1 base respectively, with 9 bases between them. The CDR3 runs to 13 residues. CDR3 protein: CASRTGSQETQYF. CDR3 bases: TGTGCCAGCAGAACAGGGTCCCAAGAGACCCAGTACTTC.

The chain is built from TRBV11-2 and TRBJ1-4; the D is unclear. Looked up from germline, CDR1 is SGHAT and CDR2 is FQNNGV. Between the trimmed V and J ends, which lost 5 bases and 8 bases, there was a span of 18 bases. The CDR3 runs to 15 residues. The CDR3 DNA sequence: TGTGCCAGCAGCCCCAATGCCCCAGGAAGGGAAAAACTGTTTTTT. Its protein product is CASSPNAPGREKLFF.

The chain recombines TRBV6-8 with TRBJ2-1; 12 bases line up with TRBD2. Losses at the gene ends were 6 bases for V and 0 bases for J; bases not matched to a gene: 3. The germline CDR1 and CDR2 sequences are MNHGY and SAAAGT. The CDR3 covers 16 residues. CDR3 nucleotides: TGTGCCAGCAGGAGGACTAGCGGGGACTCCTACAATGAGCAGTTCTTC. Its protein product is CASRRTSGDSYNEQFF.

The chain employs TRBV9 and TRBJ2-1; possible D gene TRBD2, 7 bases. This CDR3 comprises 15 residues. The V end was cut by 0 bases, the J end by 4 bases, with 11 bases between. The germline V gene encodes CDR1 SGDLS and CDR2 YYNGEE. CDR3 nucleotide sequence: TGTGCCAGCAGCGTAGTGGGGGGGCGGTACAATGAGCAGTTCTTC. It encodes CASSVVGGRYNEQFF.

The J gene is TRBJ1-6, the V gene TRBV11-2; D uncertain. Trimming took off 0 bases at V and 9 bases at J, with 6 bases between the two ends. This CDR3 has 13 residues. Germline V CDR1 and CDR2: SGHAT, FQNNGV. CDR3 sequence (DNA): TGTGCCAGCAGCTTAGAGCCTGCTTCACCCCTCCACTTT. Residues: CASSLEPASPLHF.

The genes are TRBV5-5 and TRBJ2-1, with 11 nucleotides matching TRBD2. The CDR3 is 15 residues long. Germline V CDR1 and CDR2: SGHKS, YYEKEE (reference sequence). With 0 bases clipped from V and 8 bases from J, the junction kept 4 bases outside the gene matches. CDR3 protein: CASSLGLAGSHEQFF. CDR3 DNA sequence: TGTGCCAGCAGCTTGGGACTAGCGGGGTCCCATGAGCAGTTCTTC. Full variable domain (remainder filled in from reference TRBV5-5 and TRBJ2-1): DAGVTQSPTHLIKTRGQQVTLRCSPISGHKSVSWYQQVLGQGPQFIFQYYEKEERGRGNFPDRFSARQFPNYSSELNVNALLLGDSALYLCASSLGLAGSHEQFFGPGTRLTVL.

The V and J genes are TRBV18 and TRBJ2-7; D gene ambiguous. The CDR3 runs to 11 residues. Per germline, CDR1 KGHSH and CDR2 LQKENI. V shed 0 bases and J shed 6 bases, with 3 bases lying between them. The CDR3 nucleotides read TGTGCCAGCTCACCACCGTTCGAGCAGTACTTC. It specifies CASSPPFEQYF.

This chain links TRBV9 with TRBJ1-1; 9 nucleotides match TRBD1. The germline V gene encodes CDR1 SGDLS and CDR2 YYNGEE. Trimming removed 2 bases from V and 1 base from J; junction bases left unmatched: 9. The CDR3 covers 17 residues. CDR3 nucleotides: TGTGCCAGCAGCGTCGGGGGGGGACAGGGATGGAACACTGAAGCTTTCTTT. Protein product: CASSVGGGQGWNTEAFF. Full variable domain (missing parts from reference TRBV9 and TRBJ1-1): DSGVTQTPKHLITATGQRVTLRCSPRSGDLSVYWYQQSLDQGLQFLIQYYNGEERAKGNILERFSAQQFPDLHSELNLSSLELGDSALYFCASSVGGGQGWNTEAFFGQGTRLTVV.

The chain employs TRBV7-9 and TRBJ2-1, with D unclear. V was shortened by 1 base and J by 10 bases, with 11 bases between the two germline ends. The CDR3 consists of 13 residues. In germline, CDR1 is SEHNR, CDR2 FQNEAQ (reference sequence). The CDR3 region has the DNA TGTGCCAGCAGCTTAGGTGCGTCTCCGGAGCAGTTCTTC. Translating gives CASSLGASPEQFF.

The chain has TRBV2 and TRBJ2-5; possibly TRBD1 for D (6 bases). CDR3 length: 14 residues. Deletions cut 8 bases from V and 4 bases from J, with 17 bases between. Germline V gives CDR1 SNHLY, CDR2 FYNNEI. CDR3 coding DNA: TGTGCCAGCGGAGCAGGGGCGCTCGGAGAGACCCAGTACTTC. Translation: CASGAGALGETQYF.

The genes are TRBV28 and TRBJ2-7; 9 positions agree with TRBD2. After removal of 7 bases from V and 7 bases from J, the junction contained 8 bases not matched to a gene. Germline V gene lookup returns CDR1 MDHEN and CDR2 SYDVKM. The CDR3 has 13 amino acids. The CDR3 DNA sequence: TGTGCCAGCACCGCGGGAGGGCCGGGGGAGCAGTACTTC. Encoded protein: CASTAGGPGEQYF.

The V call is TRBV4-1, the J call TRBJ2-7, with TRBD2 identical over 9 bases. CDR1 is MGHRA, CDR2 YSYEKL, per germline. CDR3 length: 17 amino acids. The J segment lost 1 base and the V segment lost 4 bases, leaving 11 bases of the junction unmatched. CDR3 coding DNA: TGCGCCAGCAGCCCAATAGGGCGGGAGGGGGTATCCTACGAGCAGTACTTC. It translates to CASSPIGREGVSYEQYF.

The chain employs TRBV7-9 and TRBJ2-1, with TRBD2 identical over 16 bases. Trimming removed 3 bases from V and 5 bases from J; junction bases left unmatched: 7. CDR1 and CDR2 (germline): SEHNR, FQNEAQ (reference sequence). This CDR3 is built from 18 residues. Written as DNA, the CDR3 is TGTGCCAGCAGCTTGGCGGGACTAGCGGGAGGGTCCCACAATGAGCAGTTCTTC. This translates into CASSLAGLAGGSHNEQFF.

This clonotype appeared once. The chain links TRBV7-9 to TRBJ2-7; 8 bases match TRBD1. The V gene's germline CDR1 is SEHNR and CDR2 FQNEAQ (reference sequence). V gave up 3 bases and J gave up 6 bases; unmatched junction bases: 10. The CDR3 loop spans 15 amino acids. CDR3 nucleotide sequence: TGTGCCAGCAGCTTCGAACAGGGGGTTGTTGGCGAGCAGTACTTC. Translated, it gives CASSFEQGVVGEQYF.